The 13 T cell receptor beta chains below were found in one sample sequenced in a study of T cells in localized non-small cell lung cancer. Sequenced by immunoSEQ multiplex PCR; TCRdb stores in-frame clones only, minus some. Here the sample spans roughly 1,800 clones, 20% to 30% being singletons. Sequencing used lung tumor tissue, obtained before any cancer treatment. The source of these receptors is a female donor of 60 years or more with stage I lung adenocarcinoma.

The sample holds a few counts of this clone. This sequence joins TRBV11-3 and TRBJ2-1; D is unresolved. CDR3 length: 16 residues. CDR1 is SGHNT, CDR2 YENEEA, per germline. V was pared by 5 bases and J by 4 bases, with 18 bases between. CDR3 sequence reads: CASSQTLSSLYNEQFF. The CDR3 DNA follows: TGTGCCAGCAGCCAGACCCTCTCCTCGTTATACAATGAGCAGTTCTTC.

Sample share makes this clone medium-sized (0.01 to 0.1%). The CDR3 reads CASSHGQGINEQFF. The CDR3 DNA follows: TGTGCCAGCAGCCACGGACAGGGTATCAATGAGCAGTTCTTC. The chain has TRBV11-3 and TRBJ2-1; 8 bases agree with TRBD1. Germline lookup yields CDR1 SGHNT and CDR2 YENEEA. V shed 5 bases, J shed 6 bases, and the junction held 6 bases outside the gene matches. This CDR3 has 14 residues.

This clone is classed as hyperexpanded. The chain links TRBV6-8 to TRBJ1-4; no definite D call. The length of the CDR3 is 15 residues. Germline CDR1 is MNHGY and CDR2 is SAAAGT. Trimming removed 8 bases from V and 0 bases from J, with 13 bases in between. Here the CDR3 reads CASGTDFPTNEKLFF. For the CDR3, the DNA is TGTGCCAGCGGTACAGACTTCCCAACTAATGAAAAACTGTTTTTT.

In its sample, this clone ranks as medium-sized. V is TRBV11-3 and J is TRBJ2-5; D possibly corresponds to TRBD1 (5 bases). Germline lookup yields CDR1 SGHNT and CDR2 YENEEA. This CDR3 spans 16 amino acids. Trimming cost V 5 bases and J 1 base, with 17 bases left between them. CDR3 amino acids: CASSPRQPSFQETQYF. DNA of the CDR3: TGTGCCAGCAGCCCCCGACAGCCCTCATTCCAAGAGACCCAGTACTTC.

The sample holds a few counts of this clone. The chain uses TRBV19 and TRBJ1-1; D perhaps matches TRBD1 (5 bases). CDR1 LNHDA and CDR2 SQIVND come from the germline V gene (reference sequence). The V end was cut by 1 base, the J end by 2 bases, with 8 bases between. The CDR3 runs 14 residues. The CDR3, as DNA: TGTGCCAGTAGTATAGGCAGGGTTAACACTGAAGCTTTCTTT. Translating it yields CASSIGRVNTEAFF.

The genes are TRBV19 and TRBJ1-1; no reliable D call. CDR1 is LNHDA and CDR2 is SQIVND in the germline V gene (reference sequence). This CDR3 is 14 amino acids long. Deletions cut 1 base from V and 4 bases from J, with 10 bases between. CDR3 sequence: CASSIGVRSTEAFF. CDR3 coding DNA: TGTGCCAGTAGTATAGGCGTCAGAAGCACTGAAGCTTTCTTT.

This clone was seen more than once but under ten times. The chain carries TRBV11-3 and TRBJ1-2, with a tentative D call TRBD1 (5 bases). Trimming pared 3 bases from V and 3 bases from J, leaving 14 bases between. There are 15 residues in the CDR3. Germline V gene sequence: CDR1 SGHNT, CDR2 YENEEA. In nucleotides, the CDR3 is TGTGCCAGCAGCTTCGTAGTAAGGGACGACTATGGCTACACCTTC. Protein: CASSFVVRDDYGYTF.

This chain connects TRBV29-1 to TRBJ1-1, with unresolved D. Per germline, CDR1 SQVTM and CDR2 ANQGSEA. The CDR3 totals 12 residues. Trimming pared 7 bases from V and 5 bases from J, leaving 14 bases between. CDR3 in amino acids: CSAKTHPTEAFF. The CDR3 region has the DNA TGCAGCGCTAAGACACACCCGACTGAAGCTTTCTTT.

CDR3 bases: TGTGCCTGGAGTGTAATGGGTTCGGCGGGAGGGCCTAAGTTCTTC. As protein: CAWSVMGSAGGPKFF. The genes are TRBV30 and TRBJ2-1; 9 bases map to TRBD2. CDR1 and CDR2 from the germline V gene are GTSNPN and SVGIG (reference sequence). This CDR3 is built from 15 residues. Trimming at V came to 0 bases and at J to 14 bases, leaving 14 bases not matched to a gene.

This clone was recorded a few times. The CDR3: CASSSDPGFSYEQYF. The CDR3 DNA follows: TGTGCCAGCAGTTCCGACCCGGGATTTTCCTACGAGCAGTACTTC. The chain employs TRBV2 and TRBJ2-7, with D perhaps matching TRBD2 (5 bases). Germline V gene lookup returns CDR1 SNHLY and CDR2 FYNNEI. The CDR3 consists of 15 residues. V lost 5 bases, J lost 1 base, and 15 bases lay in between.

In this sample, this clone turned up a few times. This chain connects TRBV6-8 to TRBJ1-5; D is uncertain. Germline values: CDR1 MNHGY, CDR2 SAAAGT. The V and J ends lost 6 bases and 5 bases respectively, with 11 bases between them. This CDR3 is built from 13 residues. CDR3 protein: CASSLESDQPQHF. Written as DNA, the CDR3 is TGTGCCAGCAGCCTCGAATCAGATCAGCCCCAGCATTTT.

A few counts support this clone. Here the CDR3 DNA reads TGTGCCAGCAGTTCTCGCCGGACTAGCGGGAGGTACGAGCAGTACTTC. It is translated as CASSSRRTSGRYEQYF. The chain has TRBV28 and TRBJ2-7; 14 nucleotides align to TRBD2. The junction had 6 bases not matched to a gene; V was cut back by 4 bases and J by 4 bases. Germline values: CDR1 MDHEN, CDR2 SYDVKM. This CDR3 contains 16 residues.

V usage is TRBV7-6 and J usage is TRBJ2-2; D call uncertain. Trimming pared 6 bases from V and 3 bases from J, leaving 11 bases between. This CDR3 region has 14 residues. From germline, CDR1 is SGHVS and CDR2 FNYEAQ. In DNA, the CDR3 is TGTGCCAGCAGTCAGTCGGGTCACACCGGGGAGCTGTTTTTT. Its protein product is CASSQSGHTGELFF. Full variable domain (rest looked up from reference TRBV7-6 and TRBJ2-2): GAGVSQSPRYKVTKRGQDVALRCDPISGHVSLYWYRQALGQGPEFLTYFNYEAQQDKSGLPNDRFSAERPEGSISTLTIQRTEQRDSAMYRCASSQSGHTGELFFGEGSRLTVL.